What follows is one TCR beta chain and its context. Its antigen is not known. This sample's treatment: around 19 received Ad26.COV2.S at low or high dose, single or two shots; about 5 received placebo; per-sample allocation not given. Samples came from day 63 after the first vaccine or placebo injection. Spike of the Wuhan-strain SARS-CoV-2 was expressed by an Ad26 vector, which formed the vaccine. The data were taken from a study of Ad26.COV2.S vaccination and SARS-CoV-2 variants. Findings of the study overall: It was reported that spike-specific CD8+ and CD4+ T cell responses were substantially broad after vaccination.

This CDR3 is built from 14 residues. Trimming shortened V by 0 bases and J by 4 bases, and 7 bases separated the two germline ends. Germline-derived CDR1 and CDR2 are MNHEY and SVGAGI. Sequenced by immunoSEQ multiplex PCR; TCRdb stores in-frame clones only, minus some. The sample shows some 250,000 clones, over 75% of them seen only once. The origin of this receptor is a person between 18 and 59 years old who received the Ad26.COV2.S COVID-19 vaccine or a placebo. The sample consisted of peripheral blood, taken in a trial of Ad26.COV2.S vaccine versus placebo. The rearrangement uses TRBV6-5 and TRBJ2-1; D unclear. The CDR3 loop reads CASSYSTLYNEQFF. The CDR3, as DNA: TGTGCCAGCAGTTACTCTACTTTATACAATGAGCAGTTCTTC.